The rows below give T cell receptor beta chains drawn from one sample of a study of beta chain features in type 1 diabetes. The assay was immunoSEQ multiplex PCR, and TCRdb's table has in-frame clones only and misses some. The sample holds 390,000 or so clones, approximately 15% seen once. Sequenced: naive CD4+ T cells from blood. These receptors were collected from a man aged 30 to 39 in good health. CDR3s include the opening cysteine and the closing phenylalanine or tryptophan. D genes are given only for firm matches. Size tells how often a clone was seen (once, few, many) or the class of an expanded clone, and some rows leave it out.

TRBV4-1	few	15	TRBJ1-4	.	CASSQDSQGFEKLFF	TGCGCCAGCAGCCAAGATAGCCAGGGTTTCGAAAAACTGTTTTTT
TRBV5-4	few	14	TRBJ2-5	.	CASSLRVETETQYF	TGTGCCAGCAGCTTGCGCGTAGAAACAGAGACCCAGTACTTC
TRBV18	few	11	TRBJ2-3	.	CASSPKDTQYF	TGTGCCAGCTCACCGAAAGATACGCAGTATTTT
TRBV7-2	.	13	TRBJ1-4	.	CASSLVESEKLFF	TGTGCCAGCAGCTTAGTAGAGTCGGAAAAACTGTTTTTT
TRBV7-2	few	15	TRBJ2-7	.	CASSLVPGADYEQYF	TGTGCCAGCAGCTTAGTCCCGGGGGCGGACTACGAGCAGTACTTC
TRBV7-8	few	12	TRBJ2-5	.	CASSWYQETQYF	TGTGCCAGCAGCTGGTACCAAGAGACCCAGTACTTC
TRBV9	few	13	TRBJ2-7	TRBD1	CASSSDRVHEQYF	TGTGCCAGCAGCTCGGACAGGGTCCACGAGCAGTACTTC
TRBV30	few	10	TRBJ2-3	.	CAWSEHTQYF	TGTGCCTGGAGTGAGCATACGCAGTATTTT
TRBV29-1	few	15	TRBJ2-3	TRBD2	CSVGSGTTSTDTQYF	TGCAGCGTTGGGAGCGGGACGACTAGCACAGATACGCAGTATTTT
TRBV30	.	13	TRBJ2-3	TRBD2	CAWTGGSGDTQYF	TGTGCCTGGACGGGGGGTTCCGGAGATACGCAGTATTTT
TRBV9	.	14	TRBJ1-3	.	CASSVVPGGNTIYF	TGTGCCAGCAGCGTAGTTCCAGGGGGAAACACCATATATTTT
TRBV5-6	few	13	TRBJ1-2	.	CASNVALDYGYTF	TGTGCCAGCAACGTTGCCCTGGACTATGGCTACACCTTC
TRBV19	few	13	TRBJ2-1	TRBD1	CATRQGILYEQFF	TGTGCCACAAGACAGGGAATTCTGTATGAGCAGTTCTTC
TRBV7-9	few	18	TRBJ2-6	.	CASSLGFTRNSGANVLTF	TGTGCCAGCAGCTTAGGGTTCACCAGGAACTCTGGGGCCAACGTCCTGACTTTC
TRBV4-1	few	16	TRBJ2-4	.	CASSPGLRLAKNIQYF	TGCGCCAGCAGCCCAGGACTGAGACTAGCCAAAAACATTCAGTACTTC
TRBV19	few	13	TRBJ1-2	.	CASRSGTNYGYTF	TGTGCCAGTAGGTCGGGGACTAACTATGGCTACACCTTC
TRBV6-5	.	14	TRBJ1-3	.	CASSPGSSGNTIYF	TGTGCCAGCAGCCCAGGTTCCTCTGGAAACACCATATATTTT
TRBV25-1	.	12	TRBJ2-7	.	CASISDSYEQYF	TGTGCCAGCATCTCGGACAGCTACGAGCAGTACTTC
TRBV4-1	few	15	TRBJ2-5	.	CASSQDQAVGETQYF	TGCGCCAGCAGCCAAGATCAAGCCGTCGGCGAGACCCAGTACTTC
TRBV7-2	.	14	TRBJ1-1	.	CASSLDSGRTEAFF	TGTGCCAGCAGCTTAGATTCAGGGCGAACTGAAGCTTTCTTT
TRBV14	.	14	TRBJ1-4	TRBD1	CASSRDRRREKLFF	TGTGCCAGCAGCCGGGACAGGCGCCGGGAAAAACTGTTTTTT
TRBV5-1	.	16	TRBJ2-2	TRBD2	CASSLSSGSNTGELFF	TGCGCCAGCAGCTTATCTAGCGGGAGTAACACCGGGGAGCTGTTTTTT
TRBV2	.	14	TRBJ1-2	.	CASSLLTANYGYTF	TGTGCCAGCAGCCTTCTCACAGCGAACTATGGCTACACCTTC
TRBV7-2	.	16	TRBJ1-1	.	CASSLALPRGRVKTFF	TGTGCCAGCAGCTTAGCCCTCCCGAGAGGCAGGGTGAAGACTTTCTTT
TRBV10-3	.	12	TRBJ2-7	.	CAIRDRLYEQYF	TGTGCCATCAGGGACAGACTCTACGAGCAGTACTTC
TRBV5-1	few	15	TRBJ2-7	.	CASSSLDSRSGEQYF	TGCGCCAGCAGCTCCTTGGACAGCCGCTCTGGCGAGCAGTACTTC
TRBV7-6	few	16	TRBJ2-1	.	CASSSNFGLGDNEQFF	TGTGCCAGCAGCTCCAATTTCGGGTTGGGGGACAATGAGCAGTTCTTC
TRBV5-1	.	13	TRBJ2-5	.	CASSLGPQETQYF	TGCGCCAGCAGCTTGGGCCCTCAAGAGACCCAGTACTTC
TRBV5-4	.	14	TRBJ2-5	.	CASSSDVGKETQYF	TGTGCCAGCAGCTCGGATGTAGGGAAAGAGACCCAGTACTTC
TRBV5-1	.	14	TRBJ1-2	.	CASSPGPREYGYTF	TGCGCCAGCAGCCCCGGGCCACGGGAATATGGCTACACCTTC
TRBV9	.	16	TRBJ2-2	TRBD2	CASSPPAGGRTGELFF	TGTGCCAGCAGCCCCCCAGCGGGGGGGCGGACCGGGGAGCTGTTTTTT
TRBV11-1	.	17	TRBJ2-2	TRBD2	CASSVPGLGTNTGELFF	TGTGCCAGCAGCGTACCGGGACTAGGGACGAACACCGGGGAGCTGTTTTTT
TRBV5-4	few	13	TRBJ2-5	.	CASSFGGEETQYF	TGTGCCAGCAGCTTCGGGGGAGAAGAGACCCAGTACTTC
TRBV18	.	17	TRBJ2-3	.	CASSPPRGAASTDTQYF	TGTGCCAGCTCACCACCCCGAGGGGCGGCTAGCACAGATACGCAGTATTTT
TRBV7-8	.	12	TRBJ2-1	.	CASSPRSHEQFF	TGTGCCAGCAGCCCCCGGAGCCATGAGCAGTTCTTC
TRBV2	few	15	TRBJ2-3	TRBD1	CASTGDRGREDTQYF	TGTGCCAGCACGGGAGACAGGGGGCGAGAAGATACGCAGTATTTT
TRBV4-3	.	14	TRBJ1-2	.	CASSPQGLQGGYTF	TGCGCCAGCAGCCCCCAAGGGCTGCAGGGTGGCTACACCTTC
TRBV4-1	.	15	TRBJ2-1	.	CASSQDANQYNEQFF	TGCGCCAGCAGCCAAGATGCCAATCAGTACAATGAGCAGTTCTTC
TRBV7-8	few	17	TRBJ1-1	.	CASSLERLGGGNAEAFF	TGTGCCAGCAGCTTAGAACGGTTGGGAGGAGGTAACGCTGAAGCTTTCTTT
TRBV19	few	17	TRBJ1-2	.	CASSIWGPMSYNYGYTF	TGTGCCAGTAGTATCTGGGGCCCCATGTCCTATAACTATGGCTACACCTTC
TRBV7-2	.	15	TRBJ2-6	.	CASSLGGSGANVLTF	TGTGCCAGCAGCTTAGGGGGTTCTGGGGCCAACGTCCTGACTTTC
TRBV19	.	12	TRBJ1-2	.	CASSIIGYGYTF	TGTGCCAGTAGTATAATTGGTTATGGCTACACCTTC
TRBV7-2	few	15	TRBJ2-5	TRBD2	CASSPGLAGRETQYF	TGTGCCAGCAGCCCAGGACTAGCGGGGAGGGAGACCCAGTACTTC
TRBV7-2	few	15	TRBJ2-3	.	CASSPWGKIPDTQYF	TGTGCCAGCAGCCCCTGGGGGAAAATCCCAGATACGCAGTATTTT
TRBV28	.	15	TRBJ2-1	.	CASTGGGLSYNEQFF	TGTGCCAGCACCGGAGGGGGGCTTTCCTACAATGAGCAGTTCTTC
TRBV5-1	.	15	TRBJ2-1	.	CASSLFVGPHNEQFF	TGCGCCAGCAGCTTGTTTGTAGGCCCCCACAATGAGCAGTTCTTC
TRBV11-2	.	14	TRBJ2-5	.	CASSFGLHRETQYF	TGTGCCAGCAGCTTTGGCCTCCACCGGGAGACCCAGTACTTC
TRBV13	few	15	TRBJ2-1	TRBD2	CASSTGLAGGNEQFF	TGTGCCAGCAGCACGGGACTAGCGGGGGGCAATGAGCAGTTCTTC
TRBV14	few	15	TRBJ2-3	TRBD2	CASSLSGGRSGTQYF	TGTGCCAGCAGCCTTAGCGGGGGGCGTTCTGGTACGCAGTATTTT
TRBV29-1	many	14	TRBJ1-1	.	CSVAVGYMNTEAFF	TGCAGCGTTGCAGTCGGATACATGAACACTGAAGCTTTCTTT
TRBV2	.	13	TRBJ2-7	TRBD1	CASRRDRPYEQYF	TGTGCCAGCAGACGGGACAGACCTTACGAGCAGTACTTC
TRBV15	few	12	TRBJ2-1	.	CATSRVLYEQFF	TGTGCCACCAGCAGAGTACTATATGAGCAGTTCTTC
TRBV19	.	13	TRBJ2-2	.	CASSSRQTGELFF	TGTGCCAGTAGTAGTAGACAGACCGGGGAGCTGTTTTTT
TRBV23-1	.	16	TRBJ2-1	.	CASSQSGQPSYNEQFF	TGCGCCAGCAGTCAATCGGGGCAGCCCTCCTACAATGAGCAGTTCTTC